Reported below is one T cell receptor (beta chain). This CDR3 has 14 residues. Germline V lookup: CDR1 SGDLS, CDR2 YYNGEE. Trimming at V came to 4 bases and at J to 4 bases, leaving 7 bases not matched to a gene. The data were taken from a study of blood T cell repertoires in COVID-19. Study-level background: The origin of the acute and convalescent COVID-19 samples was the United States, Italy and Spain.

The data were produced by immunoSEQ multiplex PCR, yet TCRdb's version contains in-frame clones alone and is incomplete. This sample has about 430,000 clones, with roughly 90% found just once. Exposed study participants had met a COVID-19 case within 2 weeks before entry. The receptor's source is a woman aged 18-29 years who had been exposed to COVID-19. The chain couples TRBV9 to TRBJ2-5; TRBD1 matches at 7 bases. Sequenced input: PBMCs or T cells enriched from blood (not recorded which). DNA for the CDR3: TGTGCCAGCAGCAAAAACAGGGGTGCAGAGACCCAGTACTTC. Encoded protein: CASSKNRGAETQYF.